A single sample gave rise to the 23 T cell receptor beta chains below, sequenced in a study of cytomegalovirus exposure and HLA in healthy donors. The PCR was carried out with 60 Vbeta primers and 13 Jbeta primers. Measured with immunoSEQ multiplex PCR; TCRdb has only the in-frame clones, and not every one. The table records approximately 170,000 clones, roughly 71% of them present only once. Sample: PBMCs. The receptors here all came from a girl aged 10 to 17 in good health and CMV-seronegative.

The chain uses TRBV10-1 and TRBJ2-1; a weak D match, TRBD2 (5 bases). The CDR3 is 14 amino acids. V lost 11 bases, J lost 7 bases, and 21 bases lay in between. Germline V CDR1 and CDR2: WNHNN, SYGVQD (reference sequence). Here the CDR3 DNA reads TGCGCCTCCAAAAAGGAGGTTCGGGAAAATGAGCAGTTCTTC. The encoded protein is CASKKEVRENEQFF.

The chain combines TRBV18 with TRBJ1-1; D gene uncertain. V shed 2 bases and J shed 0 bases, with 10 bases lying between them. Germline lookup yields CDR1 KGHSH and CDR2 LQKENI. This CDR3 comprises 15 residues. The DNA of the CDR3 is TGTGCCAGCTCACCAACGGCGGATATGAACACTGAAGCTTTCTTT. This codes for CASSPTADMNTEAFF.

In this sample, this clone turned up a few times. The gene calls are TRBV4-1 and TRBJ1-1; 8 bases agree with TRBD1. The CDR3 runs 15 residues. With 4 bases clipped from V and 5 bases from J, the junction kept 9 bases outside the gene matches. Germline V gene data show CDR1 as MGHRA and CDR2 as YSYEKL. The CDR3 loop is CASSPGGAGETEAFF. The CDR3 DNA sequence: TGCGCCAGCAGCCCAGGGGGCGCGGGAGAAACTGAAGCTTTCTTT.

This clone was found a few times. This chain connects TRBV9 to TRBJ1-1; D not resolved. The germline V and J ends were trimmed by 4 bases and 4 bases, with 17 bases remaining between them. Looked up from germline, CDR1 is SGDLS and CDR2 is YYNGEE. The CDR3 runs to 15 residues. The CDR3 region has the DNA TGTGCCAGCAGCCCAATGGGCCTTGGAGGCACTGAAGCTTTCTTT. Protein product: CASSPMGLGGTEAFF.

The chain combines TRBV7-9 with TRBJ2-5; 11 nucleotides align to TRBD2. With V trimmed by 3 bases and J by 2 bases, 5 bases remained unmatched. Germline V gene data show CDR1 as SEHNR and CDR2 as FQNEAQ (reference sequence). The CDR3 covers 16 residues. CDR3 amino acids: CASSLTSGALQETQYF. CDR3 in DNA: TGTGCCAGCAGCTTGACTAGCGGGGCCTTACAAGAGACCCAGTACTTC.

The table lists this clone with a few counts. This chain joins TRBV4-1 and TRBJ2-7, with 7 bases lining up with TRBD1. CDR3 length: 15 residues. The V gene's germline CDR1 is MGHRA and CDR2 YSYEKL. J lost 2 bases, V lost 5 bases, and 9 bases had no gene match. CDR3 loop: CASSAGRQGTYEQYF. As DNA, the CDR3 is TGCGCCAGCAGCGCAGGTAGACAGGGTACCTACGAGCAGTACTTC.

The sample holds a few counts of this clone. V gene TRBV9 combines with J gene TRBJ2-1, with 8 bases fitting TRBD2. The CDR3 is made up of 17 amino acids. The J segment lost 0 bases and the V segment lost 4 bases, leaving 9 bases of the junction unmatched. Germline V gene data show CDR1 as SGDLS and CDR2 as YYNGEE. The CDR3 sequence: CASSLGSGGSSYNEQFF. Here the CDR3 DNA reads TGTGCCAGCAGCCTTGGATCGGGGGGGAGCTCCTACAATGAGCAGTTCTTC.

This clone showed up just once. V and J are TRBV7-9 and TRBJ1-2, with unresolved D. This CDR3 has 14 amino acids. V lost 5 bases to trimming and J lost 0 bases, with 10 bases between them. The V gene's germline CDR1 is SEHNR and CDR2 FQNEAQ (reference sequence). The CDR3 protein is CASSRTETNYGYTF. The CDR3 bases are TGTGCCAGCAGCAGAACGGAGACTAACTATGGCTACACCTTC.

A remark on this clone: An end of the junction differs from the germline gene, which may be a read error. The chain uses TRBV5-1 and TRBJ2-7, with TRBD1 matching over 11 bases. CDR1 is SGHRS, CDR2 YFSETQ, per germline. CDR3 length equals 14 residues. The CDR3 DNA reads as TGCGCCAGCACCTTGGGACAGGGGGTCTACGAGCAGTACTTC. This encodes CASTLGQGVYEQYF. The full variable domain, completed using reference TRBV5-1 and TRBJ2-7, is KAGVTQTPRYLIKTRGQQVTLSCSPISGHRSVSWYQQTPGQGLQFLFEYFSETQRNKGNFPGRFSGRQFSNSRSEMNVSTLELGDSALYLCASTLGQGVYEQYFGPGTRLTVT.

This chain links TRBV5-1 with TRBJ2-3; 12 bases match TRBD1. Trimming removed 5 bases from V and 2 bases from J; junction bases left unmatched: 6. Germline V CDR1 and CDR2: SGHRS, YFSETQ. This CDR3 region has 16 residues. DNA for the CDR3: TGCGCCAGCAGGATCCGGGACAGGGGGCCCACAGATACGCAGTATTTT. The encoded protein is CASRIRDRGPTDTQYF.

The chain employs TRBV14 and TRBJ1-1; D remains ambiguous. CDR3 length: 12 residues. V gave up 1 base and J gave up 4 bases, with 4 bases separating them. Germline loops: CDR1 SGHDN, CDR2 FVKESK. The CDR3 DNA follows: TGTGCCAGCAGCCAAGGGGCCACTGAAGCTTTCTTT. Residues: CASSQGATEAFF. The complete variable domain, with remaining parts taken from reference TRBV14 and TRBJ1-1, reads EAGVTQFPSHSVIEKGQTVTLRCDPISGHDNLYWYRRVMGKEIKFLLHFVKESKQDESGMPNNRFLAERTGGTYSTLKVQPAELEDSGVYFCASSQGATEAFFGQGTRLTVV.

The chain is built from TRBV4-2 and TRBJ2-2; tentative D call: TRBD2 (7 bases). Looked up from germline, CDR1 is LGHNA and CDR2 is YNFKEQ. This CDR3 comprises 14 residues. V was cut by 5 bases and J by 7 bases, with 14 bases left in between. The CDR3 loop reads CASSGRGGGGELFF. In DNA, the CDR3 is TGTGCCAGCAGCGGCAGGGGCGGGGGCGGGGAGCTGTTTTTT.

J is TRBJ1-5 and V is TRBV19; possible D gene TRBD1, 5 bases. Deletions cut 3 bases from V and 3 bases from J, with 12 bases between. CDR1 is LNHDA and CDR2 is SQIVND in the germline V gene (reference sequence). The CDR3 spans 15 residues. The CDR3 sequence is CASSIVPGPNQPQHF. The DNA for the CDR3 is TGTGCCAGTAGTATTGTTCCAGGGCCCAATCAGCCCCAGCATTTT.

The chain couples TRBV11-3 to TRBJ1-3; no reliable D call. V dropped 10 bases and J dropped 2 bases, with 12 bases sitting between them. Germline V gene lookup returns CDR1 SGHNT and CDR2 YENEEA. The CDR3 sequence is 13 residues long. This CDR3 is CANLPRPGNTIYF. Written as DNA, the CDR3 is TGTGCCAACCTCCCGAGGCCTGGAAACACCATATATTTT.

The chain joins TRBV9 to TRBJ1-1; 7 positions match TRBD1. CDR3 length: 13 amino acids. Germline V gene data show CDR1 as SGDLS and CDR2 as YYNGEE. The ends lost 4 bases at V and 5 bases at J; junction bases unmatched: 5. CDR3 DNA sequence: TGTGCCAGCAGCTCAGGGGGGCGAACTGAAGCTTTCTTT. The encoded protein is CASSSGGRTEAFF.

The chain has TRBV15 and TRBJ2-1, with TRBD2 matching 14 bases. Germline values: CDR1 LNHNV, CDR2 YYDKDF (reference sequence). The CDR3 is made up of 22 amino acids. Trimming took 5 bases from V and 2 from J; bases not matched to a gene: 20. The CDR3 region is CATSGELRPGLAGEPPYNEQFF. CDR3 in DNA: TGTGCCACCAGCGGTGAACTCCGCCCGGGACTAGCGGGGGAACCCCCCTACAATGAGCAGTTCTTC.

Notes on this clone: The identical CDR3 is also encoded by other nucleotide sequences in the sample. The gene calls are TRBV27 and TRBJ1-1; the D is unclear. From germline, CDR1 is MNHEY and CDR2 SMNVEV (reference sequence). CDR3 length: 13 residues. The V gene lost 5 bases and the J gene lost 4 bases, with 11 bases spanning the gap. The CDR3 coding sequence is TGTGCCAGCAGTGTGTTGGGGAGCACTGAAGCTTTCTTT. Protein: CASSVLGSTEAFF.

The CDR3 bases are TGTGCCAGCAGCCCCCTGCAGGGCGGGGGGGCCGGAGAGACCCAGTACTTC. Encoded protein: CASSPLQGGGAGETQYF. The chain is built from TRBV7-8 and TRBJ2-5; 9 bases agree with TRBD2. V dropped 5 bases and J dropped 4; count of bases not matched to a gene: 14. CDR1 is SGHVS and CDR2 is FQNEAQ in the germline V gene. The CDR3 length is 17 residues. Filled out from reference TRBV7-8 and TRBJ2-5, the complete variable domain reads GAGVSQSPRYKVAKRGQDVALRCDPISGHVSLFWYQQALGQGPEFLTYFQNEAQLDKSGLPSDRFFAERPEGSVSTLKIQRTQQEDSAVYLCASSPLQGGGAGETQYFGPGTRLLVL.

This clone was seen only a few times. The rearrangement uses TRBV11-2 and TRBJ1-2, with no clear D. The V gene lost 7 bases and the J gene lost 5 bases, with 14 bases spanning the gap. CDR1 SGHAT and CDR2 FQNNGV come from the germline V gene. This CDR3 spans 13 amino acids. CDR3: CASNTLGQYGYTF. DNA for the CDR3: TGTGCCAGCAACACCCTTGGGCAGTATGGCTACACCTTC.

The chain has TRBV7-9 and TRBJ1-1, with 7 bases that match TRBD1. This CDR3 comprises 14 residues. From germline, CDR1 is SEHNR and CDR2 FQNEAQ (reference sequence). Trimming took 5 bases from V and 0 from J; bases not matched to a gene: 3. CDR3 sequence reads: CASSDRDLNTEAFF. CDR3 DNA sequence: TGTGCCAGCAGCGACAGGGATTTGAACACTGAAGCTTTCTTT.

This chain uses TRBV19 with TRBJ1-1; no firm D call. Trimming cost V 1 base and J 5 bases, with 2 bases left between them. Germline V lookup: CDR1 LNHDA, CDR2 SQIVND (reference sequence). The CDR3 is 11 amino acids. The CDR3 here is CASSIATEAFF. The CDR3 region has the DNA TGTGCCAGTAGTATAGCTACTGAAGCTTTCTTT.

As concerns this clone: Different DNA sequences within this sample yield the same CDR3. The chain links TRBV5-1 to TRBJ1-1; D gene uncertain. From germline, CDR1 is SGHRS and CDR2 YFSETQ. The ends were cut back, 0 bases at V and 0 bases at J, with 6 bases in the middle. CDR3 length: 14 residues. CDR3 coding DNA: TGCGCCAGCAGCTTGGCAGGAATGAACACTGAAGCTTTCTTT. Its protein is CASSLAGMNTEAFF.

The V call is TRBV6-1, the J call TRBJ1-5; 7 bases map to TRBD1. The CDR3 extends over 14 amino acids. Trimming took 5 bases from V and 5 from J; bases not matched to a gene: 6. Germline V gene lookup returns CDR1 MNHNS and CDR2 SASEGT. The CDR3 loop is CASSSRTGYQPQHF. In nucleotides, the CDR3 is TGTGCCAGCAGTTCAAGGACAGGCTATCAGCCCCAGCATTTT.